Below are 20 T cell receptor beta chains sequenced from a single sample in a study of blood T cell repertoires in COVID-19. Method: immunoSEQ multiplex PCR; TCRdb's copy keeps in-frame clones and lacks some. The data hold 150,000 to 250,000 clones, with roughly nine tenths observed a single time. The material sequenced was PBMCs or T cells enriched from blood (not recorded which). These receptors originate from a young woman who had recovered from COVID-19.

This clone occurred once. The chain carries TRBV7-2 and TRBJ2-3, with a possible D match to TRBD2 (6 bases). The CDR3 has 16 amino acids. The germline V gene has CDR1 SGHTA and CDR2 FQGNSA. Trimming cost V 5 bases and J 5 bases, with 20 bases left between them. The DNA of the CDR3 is TGTGCCAGCAGCCCAGACTCCGGGACTGGCGGAGATACGCAGTATTTT. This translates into CASSPDSGTGGDTQYF.

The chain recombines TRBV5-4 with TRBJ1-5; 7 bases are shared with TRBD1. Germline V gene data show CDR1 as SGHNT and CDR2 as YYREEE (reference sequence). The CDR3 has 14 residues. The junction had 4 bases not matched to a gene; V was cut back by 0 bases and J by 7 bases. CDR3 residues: CASSLEPGGQPQHF. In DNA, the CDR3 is TGTGCCAGCAGCTTGGAGCCAGGGGGACAGCCCCAGCATTTT.

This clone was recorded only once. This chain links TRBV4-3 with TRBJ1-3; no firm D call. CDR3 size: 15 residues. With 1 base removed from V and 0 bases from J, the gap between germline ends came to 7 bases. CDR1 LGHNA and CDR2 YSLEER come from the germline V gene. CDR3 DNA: TGCGCCAGCAGCCAAGGACATCGCTCTGGAAACACCATATATTTT. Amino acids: CASSQGHRSGNTIYF.

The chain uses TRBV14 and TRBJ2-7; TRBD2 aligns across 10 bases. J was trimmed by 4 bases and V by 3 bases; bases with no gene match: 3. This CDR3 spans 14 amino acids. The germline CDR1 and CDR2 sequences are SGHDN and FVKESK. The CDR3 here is CASSQASGGYEQYF. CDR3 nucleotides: TGTGCCAGCAGCCAGGCTAGCGGGGGTTACGAGCAGTACTTC. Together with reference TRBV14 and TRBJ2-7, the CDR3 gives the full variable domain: EAGVTQFPSHSVIEKGQTVTLRCDPISGHDNLYWYRRVMGKEIKFLLHFVKESKQDESGMPNNRFLAERTGGTYSTLKVQPAELEDSGVYFCASSQASGGYEQYFGPGTRLTVT.

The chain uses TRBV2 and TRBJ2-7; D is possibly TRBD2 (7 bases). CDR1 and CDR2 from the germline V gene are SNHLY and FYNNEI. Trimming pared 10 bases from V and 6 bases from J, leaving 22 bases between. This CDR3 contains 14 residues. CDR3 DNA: TGTGCCACCGTGGCGGGGGCCCCACCCTCCGAGCAGTACTTC. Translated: CATVAGAPPSEQYF.

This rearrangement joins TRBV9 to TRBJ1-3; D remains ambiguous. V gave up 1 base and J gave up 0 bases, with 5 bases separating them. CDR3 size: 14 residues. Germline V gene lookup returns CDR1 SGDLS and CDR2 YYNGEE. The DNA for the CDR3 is TGTGCCAGCAGCGTATACGGCTCTGGAAACACCATATATTTT. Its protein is CASSVYGSGNTIYF.

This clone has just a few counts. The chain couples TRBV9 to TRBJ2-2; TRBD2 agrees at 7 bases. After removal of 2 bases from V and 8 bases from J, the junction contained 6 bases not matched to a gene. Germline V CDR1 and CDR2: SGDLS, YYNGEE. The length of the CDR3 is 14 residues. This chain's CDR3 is CASSVLAEWGELFF. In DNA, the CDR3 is TGTGCCAGCAGCGTCCTAGCGGAATGGGGGGAGCTGTTTTTT.

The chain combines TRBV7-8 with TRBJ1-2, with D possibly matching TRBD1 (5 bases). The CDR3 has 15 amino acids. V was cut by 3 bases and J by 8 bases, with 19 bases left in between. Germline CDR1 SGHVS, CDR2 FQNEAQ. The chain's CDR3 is CASSFKRTGGEGYTF. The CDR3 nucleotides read TGTGCCAGCAGCTTTAAGAGAACAGGTGGTGAAGGCTACACCTTC.

The CDR3 nucleotides are TGTGCCAGCAGCGTCGGACAGGGCTATGGCTACACCTTC. It translates to CASSVGQGYGYTF. The gene calls are TRBV6-5 and TRBJ1-2; 8 bases match TRBD1. The CDR3 is made up of 13 amino acids. With 6 bases clipped from V and 4 bases from J, the junction kept 4 bases outside the gene matches. Germline V gives CDR1 MNHEY, CDR2 SVGAGI.

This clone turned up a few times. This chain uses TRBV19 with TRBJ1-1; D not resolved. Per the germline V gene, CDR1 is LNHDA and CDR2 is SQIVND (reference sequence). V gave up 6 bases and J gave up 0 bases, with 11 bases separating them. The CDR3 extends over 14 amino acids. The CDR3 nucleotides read TGTGCCAGTAGAAGCGGCAGCATGAACACTGAAGCTTTCTTT. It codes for CASRSGSMNTEAFF.

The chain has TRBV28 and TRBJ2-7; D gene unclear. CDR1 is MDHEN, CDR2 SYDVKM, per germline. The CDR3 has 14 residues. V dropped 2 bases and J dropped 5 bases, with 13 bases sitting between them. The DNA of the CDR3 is TGTGCCAGCAGTTTAGGAGTCGGCGCCGACGAGCAGTACTTC. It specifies CASSLGVGADEQYF.

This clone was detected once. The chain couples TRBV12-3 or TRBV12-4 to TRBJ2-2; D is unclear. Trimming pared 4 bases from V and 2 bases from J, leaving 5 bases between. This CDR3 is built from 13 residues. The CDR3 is CASSWANTGELFF. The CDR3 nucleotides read TGTGCCAGCAGTTGGGCCAACACCGGGGAGCTGTTTTTT.

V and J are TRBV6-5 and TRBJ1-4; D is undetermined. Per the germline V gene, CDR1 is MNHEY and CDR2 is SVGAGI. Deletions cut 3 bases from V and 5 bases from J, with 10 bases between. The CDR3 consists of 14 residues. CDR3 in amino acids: CASSYNRLNEKLFF. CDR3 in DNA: TGTGCCAGCAGTTATAACAGATTAAATGAAAAACTGTTTTTT.

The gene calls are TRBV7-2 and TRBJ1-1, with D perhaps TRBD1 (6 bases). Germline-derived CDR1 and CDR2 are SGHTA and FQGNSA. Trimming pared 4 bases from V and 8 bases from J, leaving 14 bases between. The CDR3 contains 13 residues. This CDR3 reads CASSSYREREAFF. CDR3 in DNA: TGTGCCAGCAGCTCGTACAGGGAGAGAGAAGCTTTCTTT.

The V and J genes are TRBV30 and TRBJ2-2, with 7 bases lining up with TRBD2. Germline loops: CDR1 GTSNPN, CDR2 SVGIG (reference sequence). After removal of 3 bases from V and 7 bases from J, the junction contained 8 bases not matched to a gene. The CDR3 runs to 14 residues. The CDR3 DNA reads TGTGCCTGGAGAAAACGGGAGGCAGGCGGGGAGCTGTTTTTT. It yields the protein CAWRKREAGGELFF.

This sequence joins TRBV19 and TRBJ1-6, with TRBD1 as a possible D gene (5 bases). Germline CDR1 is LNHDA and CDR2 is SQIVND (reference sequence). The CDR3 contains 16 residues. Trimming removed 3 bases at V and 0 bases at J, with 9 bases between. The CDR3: CASSMDKFSYNSPLHF. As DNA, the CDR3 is TGTGCCAGTAGTATGGACAAATTCTCCTATAATTCACCCCTCCACTTT.

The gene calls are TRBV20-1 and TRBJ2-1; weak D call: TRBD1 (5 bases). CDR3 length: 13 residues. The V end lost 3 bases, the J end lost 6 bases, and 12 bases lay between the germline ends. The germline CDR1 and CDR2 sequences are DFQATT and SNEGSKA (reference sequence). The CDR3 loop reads CSASAQGVNEQFF. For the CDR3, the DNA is TGCAGTGCTAGTGCACAAGGGGTCAATGAGCAGTTCTTC.

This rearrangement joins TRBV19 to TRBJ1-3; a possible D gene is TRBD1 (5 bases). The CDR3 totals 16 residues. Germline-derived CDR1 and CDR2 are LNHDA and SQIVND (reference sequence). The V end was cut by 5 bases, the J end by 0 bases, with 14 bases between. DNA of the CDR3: TGTGCCAGTAGTCCCGCCAGGGCCAGCTCTGGAAACACCATATATTTT. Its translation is CASSPARASSGNTIYF.

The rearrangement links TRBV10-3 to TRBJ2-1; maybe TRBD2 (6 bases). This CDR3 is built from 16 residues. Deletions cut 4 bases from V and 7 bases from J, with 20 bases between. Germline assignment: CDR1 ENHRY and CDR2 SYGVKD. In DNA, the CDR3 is TGTGCCATCAGTGCCCTGGTGAGCGGGTCTGGTAATGAGCAGTTCTTC. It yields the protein CAISALVSGSGNEQFF.

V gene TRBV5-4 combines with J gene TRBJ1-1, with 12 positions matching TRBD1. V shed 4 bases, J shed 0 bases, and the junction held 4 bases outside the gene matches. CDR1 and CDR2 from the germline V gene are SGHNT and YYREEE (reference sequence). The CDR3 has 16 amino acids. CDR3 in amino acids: CASSQGQGAMNTEAFF. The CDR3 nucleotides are TGTGCCAGCAGCCAGGGACAGGGGGCCATGAACACTGAAGCTTTCTTT.